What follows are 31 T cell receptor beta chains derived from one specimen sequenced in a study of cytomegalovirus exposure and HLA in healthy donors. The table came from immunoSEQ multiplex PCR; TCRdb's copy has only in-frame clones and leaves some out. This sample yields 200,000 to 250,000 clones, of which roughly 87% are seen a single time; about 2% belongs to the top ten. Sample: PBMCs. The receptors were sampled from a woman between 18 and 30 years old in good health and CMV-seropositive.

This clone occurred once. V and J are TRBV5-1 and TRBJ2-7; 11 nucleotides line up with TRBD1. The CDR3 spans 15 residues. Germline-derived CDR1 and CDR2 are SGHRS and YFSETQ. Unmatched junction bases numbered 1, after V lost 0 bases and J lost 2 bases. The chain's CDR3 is CASSLGGQGAYEQYF. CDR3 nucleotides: TGCGCCAGCAGCTTGGGGGGACAGGGGGCCTACGAGCAGTACTTC.

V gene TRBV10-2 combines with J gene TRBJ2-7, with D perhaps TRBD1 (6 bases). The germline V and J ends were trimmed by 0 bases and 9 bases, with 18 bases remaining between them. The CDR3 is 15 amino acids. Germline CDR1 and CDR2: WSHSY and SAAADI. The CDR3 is CASSESGTSLTPQYF. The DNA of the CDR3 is TGCGCCAGCAGTGAGTCGGGGACATCGCTTACCCCGCAGTACTTC.

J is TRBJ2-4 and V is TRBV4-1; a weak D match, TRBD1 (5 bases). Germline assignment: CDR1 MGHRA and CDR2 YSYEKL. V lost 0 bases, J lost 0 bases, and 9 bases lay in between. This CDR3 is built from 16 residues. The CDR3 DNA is TGCGCCAGCAGCCAAGAGGGGCTGATAGCCAAAAACATTCAGTACTTC. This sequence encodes CASSQEGLIAKNIQYF.

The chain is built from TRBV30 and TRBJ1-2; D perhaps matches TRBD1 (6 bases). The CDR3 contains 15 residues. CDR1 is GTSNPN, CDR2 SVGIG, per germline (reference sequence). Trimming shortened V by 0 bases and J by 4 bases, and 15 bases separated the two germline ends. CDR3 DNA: TGTGCCTGGAGTGTACGCCGGACAGCTACCTATGGCTACACCTTC. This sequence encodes CAWSVRRTATYGYTF.

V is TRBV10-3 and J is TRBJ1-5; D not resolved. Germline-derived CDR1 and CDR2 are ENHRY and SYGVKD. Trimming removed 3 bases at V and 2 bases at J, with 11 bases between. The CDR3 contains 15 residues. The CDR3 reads CAISERTYGNQPQHF. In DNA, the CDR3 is TGTGCCATCAGTGAACGTACTTATGGCAATCAGCCCCAGCATTTT.

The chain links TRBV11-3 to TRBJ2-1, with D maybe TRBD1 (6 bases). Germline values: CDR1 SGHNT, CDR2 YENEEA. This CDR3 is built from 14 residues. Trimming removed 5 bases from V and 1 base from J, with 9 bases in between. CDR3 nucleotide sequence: TGTGCCAGCAGCCGGACAGCTTCCTACAATGAGCAGTTCTTC. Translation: CASSRTASYNEQFF.

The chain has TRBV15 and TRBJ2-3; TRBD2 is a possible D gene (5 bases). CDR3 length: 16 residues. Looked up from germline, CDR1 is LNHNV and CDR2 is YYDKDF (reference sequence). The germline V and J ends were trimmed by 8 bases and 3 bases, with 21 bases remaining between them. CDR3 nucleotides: TGTGCCACCTTGAACTTCGATATAACGGGGACAGATACGCAGTATTTT. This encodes CATLNFDITGTDTQYF.

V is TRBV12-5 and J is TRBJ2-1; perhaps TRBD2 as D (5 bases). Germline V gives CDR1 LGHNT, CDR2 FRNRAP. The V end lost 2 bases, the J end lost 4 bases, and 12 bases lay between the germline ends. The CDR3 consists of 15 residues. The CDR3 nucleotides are TGTGCTAGTGGTTTGCCCCCGACGGGGTACAATGAGCAGTTCTTC. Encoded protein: CASGLPPTGYNEQFF.

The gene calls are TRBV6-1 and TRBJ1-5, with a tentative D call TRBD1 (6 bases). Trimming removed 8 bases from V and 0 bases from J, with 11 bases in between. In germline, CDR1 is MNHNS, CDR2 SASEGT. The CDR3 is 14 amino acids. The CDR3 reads CASGTGFSNQPQHF. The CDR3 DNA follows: TGTGCCAGCGGAACAGGGTTTAGCAATCAGCCCCAGCATTTT.

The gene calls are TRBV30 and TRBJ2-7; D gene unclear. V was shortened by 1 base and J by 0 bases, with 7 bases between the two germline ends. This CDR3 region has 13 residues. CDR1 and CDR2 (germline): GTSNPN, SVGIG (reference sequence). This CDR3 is CAWSGGSSYEQYF. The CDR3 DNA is TGTGCCTGGAGTGGCGGCAGCTCCTACGAGCAGTACTTC.

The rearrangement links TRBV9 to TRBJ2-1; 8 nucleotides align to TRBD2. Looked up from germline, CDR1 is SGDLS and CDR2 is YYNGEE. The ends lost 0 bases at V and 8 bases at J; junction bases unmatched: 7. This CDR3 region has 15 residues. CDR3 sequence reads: CASSVGDSGNDEQFF. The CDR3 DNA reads TGTGCCAGCAGCGTAGGAGATAGCGGGAACGATGAGCAGTTCTTC.

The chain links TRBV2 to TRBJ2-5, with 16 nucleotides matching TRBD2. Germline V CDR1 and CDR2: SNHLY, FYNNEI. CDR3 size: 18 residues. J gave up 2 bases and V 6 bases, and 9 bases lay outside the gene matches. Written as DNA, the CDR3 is TGTGCCAGCAGGGGGCCCCCGGGACTAGCGGGAGGGCAAGAGACCCAGTACTTC. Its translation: CASRGPPGLAGGQETQYF.

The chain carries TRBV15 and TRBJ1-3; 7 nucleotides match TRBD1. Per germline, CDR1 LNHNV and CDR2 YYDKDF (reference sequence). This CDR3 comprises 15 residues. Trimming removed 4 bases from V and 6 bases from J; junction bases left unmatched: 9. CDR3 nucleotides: TGTGCCACCAGCAAAGGGACAGAAACTTTAAACACCATATATTTT. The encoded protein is CATSKGTETLNTIYF.

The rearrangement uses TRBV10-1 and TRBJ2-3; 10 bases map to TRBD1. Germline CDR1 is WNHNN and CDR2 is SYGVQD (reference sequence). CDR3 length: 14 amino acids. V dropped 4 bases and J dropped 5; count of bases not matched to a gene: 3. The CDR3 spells CASSGQGAEDTQYF. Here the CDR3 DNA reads TGCGCCAGCAGTGGACAGGGGGCGGAAGATACGCAGTATTTT.

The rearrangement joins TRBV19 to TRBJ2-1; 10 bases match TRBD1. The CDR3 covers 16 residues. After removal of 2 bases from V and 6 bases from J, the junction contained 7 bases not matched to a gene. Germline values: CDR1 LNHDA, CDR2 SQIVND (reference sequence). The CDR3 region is CASSIRAGTGANEQFF. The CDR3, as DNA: TGTGCCAGTAGTATACGGGCCGGGACAGGGGCCAATGAGCAGTTCTTC.

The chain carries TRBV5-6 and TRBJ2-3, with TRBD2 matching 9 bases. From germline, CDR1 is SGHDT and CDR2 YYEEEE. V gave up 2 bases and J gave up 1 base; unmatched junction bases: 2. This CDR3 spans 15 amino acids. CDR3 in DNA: TGTGCCAGCAGCTTACTAGCGGGTGGCACAGATACGCAGTATTTT. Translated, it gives CASSLLAGGTDTQYF. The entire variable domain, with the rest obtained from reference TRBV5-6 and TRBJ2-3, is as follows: DAGVTQSPTHLIKTRGQQVTLRCSPKSGHDTVSWYQQALGQGPQFIFQYYEEEERQRGNFPDRFSGHQFPNYSSELNVNALLLGDSALYLCASSLLAGGTDTQYFGPGTRLTVL.

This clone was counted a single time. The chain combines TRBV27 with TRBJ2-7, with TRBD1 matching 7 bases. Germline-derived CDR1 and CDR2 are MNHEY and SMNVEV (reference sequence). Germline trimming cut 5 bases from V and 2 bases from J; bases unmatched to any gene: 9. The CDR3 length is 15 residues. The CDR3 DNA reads TGTGCCAGCAGTACACACAGGGGTTCAACCTACGAGCAGTACTTC. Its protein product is CASSTHRGSTYEQYF.

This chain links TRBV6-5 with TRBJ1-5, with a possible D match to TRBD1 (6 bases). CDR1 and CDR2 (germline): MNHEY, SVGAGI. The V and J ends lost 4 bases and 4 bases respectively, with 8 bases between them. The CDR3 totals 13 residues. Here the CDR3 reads CASSSRGNQPQHF. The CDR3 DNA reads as TGTGCCAGCAGTTCCAGGGGTAATCAGCCCCAGCATTTT.

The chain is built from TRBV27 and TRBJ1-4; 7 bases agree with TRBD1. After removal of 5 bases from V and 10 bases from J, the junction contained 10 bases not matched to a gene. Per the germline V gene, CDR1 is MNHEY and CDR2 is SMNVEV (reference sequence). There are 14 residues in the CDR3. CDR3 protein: CASSLDREVGKLFF. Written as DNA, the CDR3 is TGTGCCAGCAGTCTAGACAGGGAGGTAGGAAAACTGTTTTTT.

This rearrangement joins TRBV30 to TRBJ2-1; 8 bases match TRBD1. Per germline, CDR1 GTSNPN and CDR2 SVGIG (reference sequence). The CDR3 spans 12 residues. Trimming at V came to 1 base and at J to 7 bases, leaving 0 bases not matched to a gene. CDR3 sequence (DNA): TGTGCCTGGAGTGGACAGGGGAATGAGCAGTTCTTC. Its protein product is CAWSGQGNEQFF.

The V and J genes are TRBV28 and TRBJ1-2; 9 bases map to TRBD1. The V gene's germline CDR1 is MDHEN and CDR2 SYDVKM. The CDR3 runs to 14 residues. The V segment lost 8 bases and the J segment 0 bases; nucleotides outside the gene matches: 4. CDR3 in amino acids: CASQQGAPNYGYTF. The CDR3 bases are TGTGCCAGCCAACAGGGGGCTCCTAACTATGGCTACACCTTC.

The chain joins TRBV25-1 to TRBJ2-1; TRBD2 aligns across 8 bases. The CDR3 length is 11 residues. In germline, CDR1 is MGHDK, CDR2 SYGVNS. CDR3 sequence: CAAGVDNEQFF. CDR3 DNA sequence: TGTGCAGCGGGAGTGGATAATGAGCAGTTCTTC. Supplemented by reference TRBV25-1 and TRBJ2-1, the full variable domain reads EADIYQTPRYLVIGTGKKITLECSQTMGHDKMYWYQQDPGMELHLIHYSYGVNSTEKGDLSSESTVSRIRTEHFPLTLESARPSHTSQYLCAAGVDNEQFFGPGTRLTVL.

The CDR3: CASSDRPDEQYF. CDR3 in DNA: TGTGCCAGTAGCGACAGGCCGGACGAGCAGTACTTC. V usage is TRBV19 and J usage is TRBJ2-7; the D gene is possibly TRBD1 (6 bases). The CDR3 spans 12 residues. Trimming took off 6 bases at V and 5 bases at J, with 11 bases between the two ends. Germline V gene sequence: CDR1 LNHDA, CDR2 SQIVND (reference sequence).

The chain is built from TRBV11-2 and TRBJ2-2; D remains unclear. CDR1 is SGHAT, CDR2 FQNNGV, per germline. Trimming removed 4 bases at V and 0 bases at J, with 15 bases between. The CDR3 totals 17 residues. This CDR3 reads CASSSIAPEANTGELFF. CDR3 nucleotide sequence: TGTGCCAGCAGCTCTATAGCCCCGGAAGCGAACACCGGGGAGCTGTTTTTT.

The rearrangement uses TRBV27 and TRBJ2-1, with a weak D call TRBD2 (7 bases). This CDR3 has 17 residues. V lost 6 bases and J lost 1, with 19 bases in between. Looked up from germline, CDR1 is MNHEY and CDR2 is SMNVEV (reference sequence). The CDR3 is CASRGGASGLSYNEQFF. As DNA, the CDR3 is TGTGCCAGCAGGGGGGGGGCTAGCGGATTATCCTACAATGAGCAGTTCTTC.

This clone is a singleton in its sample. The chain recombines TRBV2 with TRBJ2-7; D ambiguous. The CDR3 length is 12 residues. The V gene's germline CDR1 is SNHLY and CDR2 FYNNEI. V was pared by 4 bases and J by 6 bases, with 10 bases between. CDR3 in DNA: TGTGCCAGCAGTGGGTTCAGAGGCGAGCAGTACTTC. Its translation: CASSGFRGEQYF.

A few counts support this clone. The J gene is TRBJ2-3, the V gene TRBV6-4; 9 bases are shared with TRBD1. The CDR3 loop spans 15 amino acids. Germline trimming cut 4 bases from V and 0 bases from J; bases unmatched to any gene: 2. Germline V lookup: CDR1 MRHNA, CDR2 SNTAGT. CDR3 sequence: CASSVTGGSTDTQYF. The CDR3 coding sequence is TGTGCCAGCAGTGTGACAGGGGGGAGCACAGATACGCAGTATTTT.

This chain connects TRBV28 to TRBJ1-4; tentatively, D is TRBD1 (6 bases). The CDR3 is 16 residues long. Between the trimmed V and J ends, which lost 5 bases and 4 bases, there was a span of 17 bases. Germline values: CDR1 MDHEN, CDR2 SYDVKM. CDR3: CASSAYTGNINEKLFF. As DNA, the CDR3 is TGTGCCAGCAGTGCGTATACAGGGAACATTAATGAAAAACTGTTTTTT.

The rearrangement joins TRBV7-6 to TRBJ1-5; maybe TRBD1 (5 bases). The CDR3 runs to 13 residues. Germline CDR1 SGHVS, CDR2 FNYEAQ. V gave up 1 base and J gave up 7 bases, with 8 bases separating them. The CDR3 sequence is CASSLGGAQPQHF. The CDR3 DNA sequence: TGTGCCAGCAGCTTAGGGGGCGCCCAGCCCCAGCATTTT.

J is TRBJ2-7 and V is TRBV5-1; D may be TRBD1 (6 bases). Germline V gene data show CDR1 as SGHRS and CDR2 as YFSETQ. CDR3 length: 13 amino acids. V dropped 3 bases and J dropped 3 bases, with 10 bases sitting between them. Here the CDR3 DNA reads TGCGCCAGCAGCTGGGGGCGGCACTACGAGCAGTACTTC. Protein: CASSWGRHYEQYF.

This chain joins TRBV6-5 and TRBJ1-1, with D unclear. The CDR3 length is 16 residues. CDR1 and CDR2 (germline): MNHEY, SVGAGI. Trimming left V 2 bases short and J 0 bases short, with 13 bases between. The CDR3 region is CASSYQRTTVNTEAFF. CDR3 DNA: TGTGCCAGCAGTTACCAGCGGACCACTGTGAACACTGAAGCTTTCTTT.